The clone carrying this T cell receptor beta chain was counted at least ten times. The study used a library that attached unique molecular identifiers to individual cDNA molecules. TCRdb re-analysed the RACE reads in MiXCR, keeping a single row per CDR3 protein. The repertoire holds roughly 140,000 distinct CDR3 sequences, with 12% as singletons. This entry belongs to a study of human T cells and chemical hapten exposure. For the study at large: The patients, most of them female, presented with alopecia areata, totalis or universalis.

Time point here: patch test 2, 6 weeks after DPC sensitization. Specified treatment: therapeutic diphenylcyclopropenone sensitization with weekly scalp DPC. Blood collection happened ahead of applying each patch test. Sequences were derived from whole blood, sampled in connection with sensitization to the hapten diphenylcyclopropenone (DPC). This sequence originates from a woman in her 50s with alopecia areata. Some clones in this sample may be carry-over from other donors' samples.

The DNA for the CDR3 is TGTGCCAGCAAAACGGGACAGGGGATTGCAACTAATGAAAAACTGTTTTTT. This sequence encodes CASKTGQGIATNEKLFF. This chain joins TRBV12-3 or TRBV12-4 and TRBJ1-4; TRBD1 matches at 10 bases. This CDR3 region has 17 residues. J lost 0 bases, V lost 7 bases, and 8 bases had no gene match.